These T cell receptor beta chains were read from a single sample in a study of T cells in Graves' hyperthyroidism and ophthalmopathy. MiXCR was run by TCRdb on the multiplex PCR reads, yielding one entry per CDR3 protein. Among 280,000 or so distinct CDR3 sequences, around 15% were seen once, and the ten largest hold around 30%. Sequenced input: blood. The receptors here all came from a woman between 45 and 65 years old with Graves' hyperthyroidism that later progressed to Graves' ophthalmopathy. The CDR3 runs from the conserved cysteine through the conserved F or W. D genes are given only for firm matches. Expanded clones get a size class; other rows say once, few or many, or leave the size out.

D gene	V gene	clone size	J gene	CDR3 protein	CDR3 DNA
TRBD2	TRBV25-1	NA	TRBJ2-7	CASSGRLAGSYEQYF	TGTGCCAGCAGTGGCCGACTAGCTGGCTCCTACGAGCAGTACTTC
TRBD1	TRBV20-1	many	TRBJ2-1	CSARAPGQGDEQFF	TGCAGTGCTAGAGCCCCAGGACAGGGAGATGAGCAGTTCTTC
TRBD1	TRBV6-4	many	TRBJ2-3	CASSDSADRGSDTQYF	TGTGCCAGCAGTGACTCGGCGGACAGGGGGTCAGATACGCAGTATTTT
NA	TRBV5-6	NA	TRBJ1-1	CASSWVTGADTEAFF	TGTGCCAGCAGCTGGGTGACGGGGGCCGACACTGAAGCTTTCTTT
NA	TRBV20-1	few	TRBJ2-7	CSASDSNVYEQYF	TGCAGTGCTTCCGACAGTAACGTGTACGAGCAGTACTTC
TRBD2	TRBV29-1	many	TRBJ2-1	CSVGLAVSYNEQFF	TGCAGCGTTGGACTAGCGGTTTCCTACAATGAGCAGTTCTTC
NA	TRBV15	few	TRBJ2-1	CATSGRPGGEQFF	TGTGCCACCAGCGGACGACCCGGTGGTGAGCAGTTCTTC
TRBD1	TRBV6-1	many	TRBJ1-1	CASSYRGLLTEAFF	TGTGCCAGCAGTTACAGGGGGCTTTTGACTGAAGCTTTCTTT
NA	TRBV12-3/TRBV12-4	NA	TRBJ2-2	CASRSARELFF	TGTGCCAGCAGAAGTGCCCGGGAGCTGTTTTTT
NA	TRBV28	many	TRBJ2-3	CASRRDGTDTQYF	TGTGCCAGCAGACGGGACGGAACAGATACGCAGTATTTT
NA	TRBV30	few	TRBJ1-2	CAWGTDPMGNGYTF	TGTGCCTGGGGGACCGACCCCATGGGAAATGGCTACACCTTC
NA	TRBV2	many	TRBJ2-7	CASSEQPGYEQYF	TGTGCCAGCAGTGAACAGCCCGGTTACGAGCAGTACTTC
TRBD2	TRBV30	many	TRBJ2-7	CAWSRGGFYEQYF	TGTGCCTGGAGTCGGGGGGGCTTCTACGAGCAGTACTTC
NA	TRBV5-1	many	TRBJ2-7	CASSLGGLGKHEQYF	TGCGCCAGCAGCTTGGGGGGCCTGGGGAAACACGAGCAGTACTTC
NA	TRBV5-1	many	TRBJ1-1	CASSLAPNTEAFF	TGCGCCAGCAGCTTGGCGCCGAACACTGAAGCTTTCTTT
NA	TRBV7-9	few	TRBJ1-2	CASSIGDDYGYTF	TGTGCCAGCAGCATCGGGGACGACTATGGCTACACCTTC
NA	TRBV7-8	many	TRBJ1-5	CASSSVPGSNQPQHF	TGTGCCAGCAGCTCCGTCCCAGGCAGCAATCAGCCCCAGCATTTT
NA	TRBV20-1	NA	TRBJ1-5	CSARDGGRNQPQHF	TGCAGTGCTAGAGATGGGGGCCGGAATCAGCCCCAGCATTTT